The 8 T cell receptor beta chains below were found in one sample sequenced in a study of identical twins. TCRdb itself ran the 5' RACE reads through MiXCR, one entry per CDR3 protein. The repertoire holds approximately 1.8 million distinct CDR3 sequences, with more than 30% as singletons. What was sequenced was cord blood. The receptor set was obtained from a newborn girl in good health.

The gene calls are TRBV4-2 and TRBJ2-7; D is ambiguous. With 4 bases removed from V and 2 bases from J, the gap between germline ends came to 18 bases. This CDR3 has 16 residues. Germline V gene data show CDR1 as LGHNA and CDR2 as YNFKEQ. The CDR3 region has the DNA TGTGCCAGCAGCCGCGGAGCCGACTCCTCCCCCTACGAGCAGTACTTC. This encodes CASSRGADSSPYEQYF.

This sequence joins TRBV4-1 and TRBJ2-3; D is perhaps TRBD2 (6 bases). In germline, CDR1 is MGHRA, CDR2 YSYEKL. CDR3 length: 17 residues. V shed 1 base and J shed 0 bases, with 14 bases lying between them. This CDR3 is CASSQVPPGVSTDTQYF. The CDR3 nucleotides are TGCGCCAGCAGCCAAGTTCCCCCGGGGGTGAGCACAGATACGCAGTATTTT.

This clonotype was counted a few times. V usage is TRBV3-1 and J usage is TRBJ2-1; D is undetermined. CDR1 and CDR2 from the germline V gene are LGHDT and YNNKEL (reference sequence). CDR3 length: 13 amino acids. The germline V and J ends were trimmed by 2 bases and 6 bases, with 8 bases remaining between them. The CDR3 region has the DNA TGTGCCAGCAGCCAACTTCTAGTCAATGAGCAGTTCTTC. This encodes CASSQLLVNEQFF.

The J gene is TRBJ1-5, the V gene TRBV20-1; D call uncertain. V was shortened by 3 bases and J by 1 base, with 10 bases between the two germline ends. The CDR3 is made up of 14 amino acids. The V gene's germline CDR1 is DFQATT and CDR2 SNEGSKA (reference sequence). CDR3 DNA: TGCAGTGCTAGTAGCCCGGGCAGCAATCAGCCCCAGCATTTT. This translates into CSASSPGSNQPQHF.

This clonotype was observed a handful of times. The V gene is TRBV4-1, the J gene TRBJ2-3; 7 bases match TRBD2. CDR1 and CDR2 (germline): MGHRA, YSYEKL. Losses at the gene ends were 1 base for V and 8 bases for J; bases not matched to a gene: 6. The CDR3 runs to 14 residues. The CDR3 DNA reads TGCGCCAGCAGCCAAGGCCGGGGGGAGCGTACGCAGTATTTT. Translation: CASSQGRGERTQYF.

As for this clonotype: With a much larger clone just one base away, this may be a read error. The V call is TRBV29-1, the J call TRBJ2-4; the D call may be TRBD1 or TRBD2 (5 bases each). The better agreement between TRBJ2-7 and the DNA end casts doubt on the J call. Germline V gene data show CDR1 as SQVTM and CDR2 as ANQGSEA. The CDR3 length is 15 residues. The CDR3 bases are TGCAGCGTTGAAGGTCCTAGCAGGGATGCCTACGAGCAGTACTTC. Amino acids: CSVEGPSRDAYEQYF.

The CDR3 DNA is TGTGCCAGCAGCGTAGGGGCAGAGGGCCCAGATACGCAGTATTTT. Its protein is CASSVGAEGPDTQYF. The chain combines TRBV9 with TRBJ2-3; possibly TRBD2 for D (5 bases). Trimming took 0 bases from V and 4 from J, leaving 12 bases between them. The length of the CDR3 is 15 residues. Germline V lookup: CDR1 SGDLS, CDR2 YYNGEE. The full variable domain, completed using reference TRBV9 and TRBJ2-3, is DSGVTQTPKHLITATGQRVTLRCSPRSGDLSVYWYQQSLDQGLQFLIQYYNGEERAKGNILERFSAQQFPDLHSELNLSSLELGDSALYFCASSVGAEGPDTQYFGPGTRLTVL.

This chain connects TRBV7-8 to TRBJ2-7; 7 bases align to TRBD2. This CDR3 has 18 amino acids. The V gene's germline CDR1 is SGHVS and CDR2 FQNEAQ. The V segment lost 1 base and the J segment 0 bases; nucleotides outside the gene matches: 12. For the CDR3, the DNA is TGTGCCAGCAGCTTAGTGGGGGGGATTAAAACTAACTCCTACGAGCAGTACTTC. This translates into CASSLVGGIKTNSYEQYF.